This passage covers 21 T cell receptor beta chains from one sample sequenced in a study of vaccination and CD4 T cells after COVID-19. Time point defined: late sampling 161 to 241 days after vaccination in three convalescent patients. Each CDR3 protein gets one entry after TCRdb re-called the PCR reads with MiXCR. The top ten hold 5.8% of the sample, which has around 30,000 distinct CDR3 sequences, roughly 50% seen once. The specimen was CD4+ T cells from blood, collected about 7 months after SARS-CoV-2 vaccination. These receptor sequences come from a human donor who had recovered from COVID-19.

This clonotype was detected a few times. A read error may produce the germline difference seen at one junction end. V gene TRBV29-1 combines with J gene TRBJ2-7; 14 bases fit TRBD2. The CDR3 runs 15 residues. CDR1 is SQVTM, CDR2 ANQGSEA, per germline. CDR3 in DNA: TGTGCTGGGGGACTAGCGGGAGCCTTATCCTACGAGCAGTACTTC. Translating gives CAGGLAGALSYEQYF.

The genes are TRBV7-6 and TRBJ2-7; D remains unclear. Germline-derived CDR1 and CDR2 are SGHVS and FNYEAQ. V was clipped by 1 base and J by 7 bases, with 5 bases between them. The CDR3 runs to 11 residues. The CDR3, as DNA: TGTGCCAGCAGCTTAGGCAGGGAGCAGTACTTC. Translation: CASSLGREQYF.

This clonotype was found a few times. This sequence joins TRBV20-1 and TRBJ2-1; 9 bases fit TRBD1. The CDR3 is made up of 13 amino acids. Germline V gene data show CDR1 as DFQATT and CDR2 as SNEGSKA (reference sequence). The junction had 10 bases not matched to a gene; V was cut back by 7 bases and J by 9 bases. CDR3 in DNA: TGCAGTGTACAGGGGGCTAGACGCGGTGAGCAGTTCTTC. It translates to CSVQGARRGEQFF.

The chain employs TRBV19 and TRBJ2-1, with 11 positions matching TRBD2. CDR1 is LNHDA, CDR2 SQIVND, per germline (reference sequence). CDR3 length: 15 amino acids. V lost 4 bases and J lost 4; bases outside the gene matches: 3. CDR3 loop: CASSTGLAGYNEQFF. CDR3 nucleotides: TGTGCCAGTAGTACAGGACTAGCGGGTTACAATGAGCAGTTCTTC.

This clonotype has just a few counts. The chain uses TRBV20-1 and TRBJ2-7, with a tentative D call TRBD2 (5 bases). Trimming cost V 0 bases and J 2 bases, with 17 bases left between them. This CDR3 is built from 16 residues. The germline V gene encodes CDR1 DFQATT and CDR2 SNEGSKA (reference sequence). CDR3 amino acids: CSARDRDGIATYEQYF. CDR3 in DNA: TGCAGTGCTAGAGATCGAGACGGGATCGCAACCTACGAGCAGTACTTC.

About this clonotype itself: A junction boundary mismatches the germline segment, possibly from a read error. This rearrangement joins TRBV6-1 to TRBJ2-7, with D maybe TRBD2 (6 bases). This CDR3 contains 12 residues. Germline lookup yields CDR1 MNHNS and CDR2 SASEGT. The CDR3 bases are TGTGCCAGCAGTGAAGGGGACTTCAGACCGCCCTTC. Residues: CASSEGDFRPPF.

This sequence joins TRBV7-3 and TRBJ2-3, with D possibly being TRBD1 or TRBD2 (5 bases each). The germline V and J ends were trimmed by 5 bases and 2 bases, with 11 bases remaining between them. The CDR3 has 14 amino acids. Germline CDR1 SGHTA, CDR2 FQGTGA. The CDR3 loop is CASSPGRTTDTQYF. CDR3 sequence (DNA): TGTGCCAGCAGCCCGGGACGCACCACAGATACGCAGTATTTT.

This rearrangement joins TRBV7-8 to TRBJ2-1; no firm D call. Germline V gives CDR1 SGHVS, CDR2 FQNEAQ. The V and J ends lost 4 bases and 4 bases respectively, with 8 bases between them. This CDR3 region has 13 residues. CDR3: CASSYQSYNEQFF. For the CDR3, the DNA is TGTGCCAGCAGCTATCAGAGTTACAATGAGCAGTTCTTC.

This chain connects TRBV6-5 to TRBJ1-6; D is ambiguous. In germline, CDR1 is MNHEY, CDR2 SVGAGI. The V gene lost 2 bases and the J gene lost 10 bases, with 6 bases spanning the gap. This CDR3 is 12 amino acids long. The CDR3 coding sequence is TGTGCCAGCAGTTACGAGAGGTCACCCCTCCACTTT. The encoded protein is CASSYERSPLHF.

This rearrangement joins TRBV28 to TRBJ2-5; D is undetermined. Deletions cut 5 bases from V and 2 bases from J, with 9 bases between. CDR1 and CDR2 (germline): MDHEN, SYDVKM. CDR3 size: 13 residues. The CDR3 DNA is TGTGCCAGCAGTCGGTCGCGGCAAGAGACCCAGTACTTC. Translating it yields CASSRSRQETQYF.

This sequence joins TRBV11-2 and TRBJ2-1, with 7 bases aligning to TRBD1. The germline V gene has CDR1 SGHAT and CDR2 FQNNGV. The ends lost 5 bases at V and 0 bases at J; junction bases unmatched: 1. The CDR3 consists of 14 residues. The CDR3 sequence: CASSGTVSYNEQFF. CDR3 bases: TGTGCCAGCAGCGGGACAGTCTCCTACAATGAGCAGTTCTTC.

J is TRBJ2-3 and V is TRBV12-3 or TRBV12-4; no clear D gene. The length of the CDR3 is 12 residues. Trimming left V 3 bases short and J 5 bases short, with 6 bases between. CDR3 region: CASSFMGDTQYF. CDR3 nucleotide sequence: TGTGCCAGCAGTTTCATGGGAGATACGCAGTATTTT.

The chain recombines TRBV19 with TRBJ2-6; D not certain. With 4 bases removed from V and 0 bases from J, the gap between germline ends came to 13 bases. The CDR3 has 17 residues. Germline CDR1 and CDR2: LNHDA and SQIVND (reference sequence). The CDR3 reads CASSTLLVSSGANVLTF. The CDR3 DNA follows: TGTGCCAGTAGTACCCTCCTCGTAAGCTCTGGGGCCAACGTCCTGACTTTC.

This clonotype has a handful of counts. This chain joins TRBV7-2 and TRBJ2-3; D perhaps matches TRBD1 (5 bases). CDR1 is SGHTA, CDR2 FQGNSA, per germline. The CDR3 has 17 residues. V lost 3 bases and J lost 0, with 16 bases in between. CDR3 DNA: TGTGCCAGCAGCTTCGCTTCGACAGATTCTAGCACAGATACGCAGTATTTT. It yields the protein CASSFASTDSSTDTQYF.

The V and J genes are TRBV7-2 and TRBJ2-7; no reliable D call. V lost 5 bases to trimming and J lost 0 bases, with 2 bases between them. The germline V gene encodes CDR1 SGHTA and CDR2 FQGNSA. The CDR3 length is 11 residues. The CDR3 DNA reads as TGTGCCAGCAGCCGCTCCTACGAGCAGTACTTC. Translating gives CASSRSYEQYF.

V usage is TRBV20-1 and J usage is TRBJ1-5, with 10 bases that match TRBD1. CDR1 is DFQATT, CDR2 SNEGSKA, per germline (reference sequence). V lost 0 bases, J lost 1 base, and 12 bases stayed unmatched. This CDR3 is 19 amino acids long. The CDR3 loop is CSARDISDRGLESNQPQHF. In nucleotides, the CDR3 is TGCAGTGCTAGAGATATTAGTGACAGGGGGCTTGAAAGCAATCAGCCCCAGCATTTT.

The chain uses TRBV7-2 and TRBJ2-7; 8 bases map to TRBD1. The CDR3 extends over 19 amino acids. The germline CDR1 and CDR2 sequences are SGHTA and FQGNSA. Germline trimming cut 4 bases from V and 4 bases from J; bases unmatched to any gene: 21. The CDR3 sequence: CASSSPGTGASGAKYEQYF. CDR3 bases: TGTGCCAGCAGCTCCCCCGGGACAGGCGCCTCCGGGGCGAAATACGAGCAGTACTTC. The full variable domain, in which reference TRBV7-2 and TRBJ2-7 provide the parts outside the CDR3, is GAGVSQSPSNKVTEKGKDVELRCDPISGHTALYWYRQSLGQGLEFLIYFQGNSAPDKSGLPSDRFSAERTGGSVSTLTIQRTQQEDSAVYLCASSSPGTGASGAKYEQYFGPGTRLTVT.

The V call is TRBV7-9, the J call TRBJ2-3; D is possibly TRBD2 (5 bases). CDR1 is SEHNR, CDR2 FQNEAQ, per germline (reference sequence). V lost 3 bases to trimming and J lost 6 bases, with 16 bases between them. CDR3 length: 15 amino acids. This chain's CDR3 is CASSFGLAGSDTQYF. For the CDR3, the DNA is TGTGCCAGCAGCTTTGGGCTGGCGGGTTCGGATACGCAGTATTTT. The whole variable domain, remainder taken from reference TRBV7-9 and TRBJ2-3, is DTGVSQNPRHKITKRGQNVTFRCDPISEHNRLYWYRQTLGQGPEFLTYFQNEAQLEKSRLLSDRFSAERPKGSFSTLEIQRTEQGDSAMYLCASSFGLAGSDTQYFGPGTRLTVL.

This clonotype was detected a few times. The V gene is TRBV10-2, the J gene TRBJ1-5, with a tentative D call TRBD1 (6 bases). V was trimmed by 2 bases and J by 8 bases, leaving 10 bases between them. This CDR3 has 13 residues. CDR1 is WSHSY and CDR2 is SAAADI in the germline V gene. The CDR3 DNA is TGCGCCAGCAGTGAGGCAGGGGTGGAGCCCCAGCATTTT. It translates to CASSEAGVEPQHF.

The chain has TRBV7-6 and TRBJ2-6; tentatively, D is TRBD2 (5 bases). The CDR3 totals 17 residues. Germline V gives CDR1 SGHVS, CDR2 FNYEAQ. Trimming took off 2 bases at V and 0 bases at J, with 11 bases between the two ends. The CDR3 loop reads CASSLLVGSSGANVLTF. The CDR3 nucleotides are TGTGCCAGCAGCTTACTGGTGGGGAGCTCTGGGGCCAACGTCCTGACTTTC.

The chain couples TRBV7-6 to TRBJ2-3, with 8 positions matching TRBD1. The junction had 5 bases not matched to a gene; V was cut back by 4 bases and J by 2 bases. This CDR3 spans 15 amino acids. Germline V gene lookup returns CDR1 SGHVS and CDR2 FNYEAQ. DNA of the CDR3: TGTGCCAGCAGCTCAGGACAGGGTTACACAGATACGCAGTATTTT. Translating gives CASSSGQGYTDTQYF.